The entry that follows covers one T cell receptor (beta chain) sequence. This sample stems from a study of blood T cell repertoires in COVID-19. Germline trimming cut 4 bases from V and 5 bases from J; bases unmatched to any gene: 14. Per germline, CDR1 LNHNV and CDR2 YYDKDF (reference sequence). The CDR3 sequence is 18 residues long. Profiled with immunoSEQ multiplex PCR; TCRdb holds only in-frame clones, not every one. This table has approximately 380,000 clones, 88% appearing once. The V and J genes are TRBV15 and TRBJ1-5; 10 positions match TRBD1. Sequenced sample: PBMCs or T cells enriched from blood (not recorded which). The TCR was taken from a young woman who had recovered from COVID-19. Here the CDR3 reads CATSKTRDRGESDQPQHF. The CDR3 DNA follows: TGTGCCACCAGCAAGACCCGGGACAGGGGAGAGAGTGATCAGCCCCAGCATTTT.